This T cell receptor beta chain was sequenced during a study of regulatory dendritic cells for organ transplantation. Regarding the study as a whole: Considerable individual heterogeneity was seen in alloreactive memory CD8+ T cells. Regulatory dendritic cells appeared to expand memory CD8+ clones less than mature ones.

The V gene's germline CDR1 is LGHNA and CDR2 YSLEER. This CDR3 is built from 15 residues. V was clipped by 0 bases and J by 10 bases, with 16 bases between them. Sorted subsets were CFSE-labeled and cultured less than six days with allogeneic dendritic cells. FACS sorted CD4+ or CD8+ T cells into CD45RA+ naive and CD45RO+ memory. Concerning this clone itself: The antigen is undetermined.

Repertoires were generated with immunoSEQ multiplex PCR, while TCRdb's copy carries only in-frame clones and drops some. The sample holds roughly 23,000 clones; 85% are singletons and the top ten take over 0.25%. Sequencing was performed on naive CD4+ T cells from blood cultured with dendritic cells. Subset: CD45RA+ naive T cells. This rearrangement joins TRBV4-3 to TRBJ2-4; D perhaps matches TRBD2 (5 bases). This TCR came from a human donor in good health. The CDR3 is CASSQDHGGVRIQYF. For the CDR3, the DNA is TGCGCCAGCAGCCAAGATCACGGAGGCGTCCGGATTCAGTACTTC.